The present entry profiles one TCR beta chain with its context. The record originates from a study of blood T cell repertoires in COVID-19. In germline, CDR1 is LNHDA, CDR2 SQIVND (reference sequence). Trimming stripped 0 bases from V and 4 bases from J, with 10 bases between. This CDR3 has 15 residues. Assay used: immunoSEQ multiplex PCR; TCRdb lists only in-frame clones, some missing. There are tens of thousands of clones in the sample; 65% to 90% occur only once, and over 1% lies in the top ten. The sequenced material came from peripheral blood. The clonotype originates from a man aged 55 to 69 with acute or convalescent COVID-19. The chain joins TRBV19 to TRBJ1-5, with D perhaps TRBD1 (6 bases). The CDR3 region has the DNA TGTGCCAGTAGTATAGAGCTGACAGGTAATCAGCCCCAGCATTTT. Translating it yields CASSIELTGNQPQHF.